The 22 T cell receptor beta chains reported below all come from one sample, sequenced in a study of blood T cell repertoires in COVID-19. Clones were read by immunoSEQ multiplex PCR, and TCRdb kept only the in-frame ones, dropping some. In the table there are approximately 320,000 clones, around nine tenths of which are singletons. Input material: PBMCs or T cells enriched from blood (not recorded which). The receptors come from a man aged 55 to 70 who had recovered from COVID-19.

The chain employs TRBV19 and TRBJ2-7, with 7 bases that match TRBD1. The CDR3 extends over 15 amino acids. V was clipped by 5 bases and J by 0 bases; unmatched bases: 7. CDR1 and CDR2 (germline): LNHDA, SQIVND (reference sequence). The CDR3 protein is CASSGDSVSSYEQYF. The CDR3 region has the DNA TGTGCCAGTAGTGGGGACAGCGTCTCCTCCTACGAGCAGTACTTC.

This chain joins TRBV4-3 and TRBJ1-2, with 10 bases matching TRBD1. J gave up 4 bases and V 0 bases, and 8 bases lay outside the gene matches. CDR3 length: 17 amino acids. Germline-derived CDR1 and CDR2 are LGHNA and YSLEER. The CDR3 loop reads CASSQDRGQGLVYGYTF. The CDR3 DNA sequence: TGCGCCAGCAGCCAAGACCGGGGACAGGGGTTAGTCTATGGCTACACCTTC.

Written as DNA, the CDR3 is TGTGCCAGCGGGGTTAGGGGTGGCTACACCTTC. Its translation: CASGVRGGYTF. The gene calls are TRBV3-1 (or the pseudogene TRBV3-2) and TRBJ1-2, with a tentative D call TRBD1 (5 bases). The CDR3 totals 11 residues. Germline V lookup: CDR1 LGHDT, CDR2 YNNKEL (reference sequence). Trimming took 8 bases from V and 7 from J, leaving 11 bases between them.

The rearrangement links TRBV12-1 to TRBJ1-1; no DNA check was done on the table's D call, TRBD1. TRBV12-1 is given as a pseudogene. The CDR3 is 16 amino acids. The CDR3 loop is CASSPLTGSVGTEAFF. CDR3 nucleotide sequence: TGTGCCAGCAGCCCATTGACAGGGAGTGTGGGCACTGAAGCTTTCTTT.

CDR3 region: CASSTVLRATNEKLFF. The CDR3 DNA follows: TGTGCCAGCTCAACTGTTCTCCGGGCAACTAATGAAAAACTGTTTTTT. The rearrangement uses TRBV18 and TRBJ1-4; no clear D gene. Trimming took off 5 bases at V and 0 bases at J, with 13 bases between the two ends. The CDR3 is made up of 16 amino acids. CDR1 KGHSH and CDR2 LQKENI come from the germline V gene.

This chain links TRBV7-9 with TRBJ1-2; a weak D match, TRBD1 (6 bases). Germline V gene lookup returns CDR1 SEHNR and CDR2 FQNEAQ (reference sequence). The CDR3 length is 16 residues. V was clipped by 4 bases and J by 0 bases, with 15 bases between them. CDR3 protein: CASSSLTGPPNYGYTF. The DNA of the CDR3 is TGTGCCAGCAGCTCCCTTACAGGGCCTCCTAACTATGGCTACACCTTC.

V usage is TRBV18 and J usage is TRBJ2-7; D possibly corresponds to TRBD1 (5 bases). CDR1 is KGHSH and CDR2 is LQKENI in the germline V gene. Trimming shortened V by 0 bases and J by 4 bases, and 7 bases separated the two germline ends. The CDR3 has 13 residues. CDR3: CASSPPGVYEQYF. The CDR3 coding sequence is TGTGCCAGCTCACCACCAGGGGTGTACGAGCAGTACTTC.

This clone appeared once. The V and J genes are TRBV5-1 and TRBJ2-1; 8 bases line up with TRBD2. Germline V gene data show CDR1 as SGHRS and CDR2 as YFSETQ. The CDR3 has 14 amino acids. With 0 bases clipped from V and 8 bases from J, the junction kept 4 bases outside the gene matches. For the CDR3, the DNA is TGCGCCAGCAGCTTGGATACTAGCGGCTATGAGCAGTTCTTC. It is translated as CASSLDTSGYEQFF.

The chain combines TRBV19 with TRBJ2-1; the D is unclear. V was shortened by 3 bases and J by 7 bases, with 13 bases between the two germline ends. The germline V gene encodes CDR1 LNHDA and CDR2 SQIVND (reference sequence). This CDR3 is built from 14 residues. The CDR3 DNA reads TGTGCCAGTAGTATTTCGCCTACGGTAAATGAGCAGTTCTTC. Amino acid sequence: CASSISPTVNEQFF. Based on the CDR3 plus reference TRBV19 and TRBJ2-1, the full variable domain is DGGITQSPKYLFRKEGQNVTLSCEQNLNHDAMYWYRQDPGQGLRLIYYSQIVNDFQKGDIAEGYSVSREKKESFPLTVTSAQKNPTAFYLCASSISPTVNEQFFGPGTRLTVL.

The V gene is TRBV24-1, the J gene TRBJ2-5; perhaps TRBD1 as D (5 bases). Germline V lookup: CDR1 KGHDR, CDR2 SFDVKD. The CDR3 is made up of 15 amino acids. Trimming pared 3 bases from V and 0 bases from J, leaving 10 bases between. In nucleotides, the CDR3 is TGTGCCACCAGTGATCAGACAGATTACCAAGAGACCCAGTACTTC. Residues: CATSDQTDYQETQYF.

As regards this clone: Other DNA variants within this sample encode the same CDR3. This chain links TRBV5-1 with TRBJ2-5, with D possibly TRBD1 on 6 matching bases. Looked up from germline, CDR1 is SGHRS and CDR2 is YFSETQ. Between the trimmed V and J ends, which lost 7 bases and 1 base, there was a span of 11 bases. CDR3 length: 13 amino acids. The CDR3 region is CASSLDSQETQYF. The CDR3 DNA reads TGCGCCAGCTCCTTGGACAGCCAAGAGACCCAGTACTTC.

This clone was seen a single time. The chain links TRBV2 to TRBJ1-5; 8 nucleotides align to TRBD1. The CDR3 length is 16 residues. Trimming cost V 6 bases and J 0 bases; bases outside gene matches: 7. Germline V gene data show CDR1 as SNHLY and CDR2 as FYNNEI. The CDR3 loop reads CASRLTTGGSNQPQHF. CDR3 in DNA: TGTGCCAGCAGGCTCACTACAGGGGGTAGCAATCAGCCCCAGCATTTT.

The chain joins TRBV7-9 to TRBJ2-3, with D possibly matching TRBD1 (6 bases). Trimming left V 6 bases short and J 3 bases short, with 16 bases between. The CDR3 extends over 15 amino acids. Germline CDR1 is SEHNR and CDR2 is FQNEAQ (reference sequence). CDR3 DNA: TGTGCCAGCAGGGAAAAGACAGGAGCGACAGATACGCAGTATTTT. This sequence encodes CASREKTGATDTQYF.

The rearrangement uses TRBV19 and TRBJ1-2, with 11 nucleotides matching TRBD1. Germline V lookup: CDR1 LNHDA, CDR2 SQIVND (reference sequence). The CDR3 consists of 13 residues. The V segment lost 6 bases and the J segment 6 bases; nucleotides outside the gene matches: 3. The DNA of the CDR3 is TGTGCCAGTAGCCGGGACAGGGGGAATGGCTACACCTTC. It encodes CASSRDRGNGYTF.

V usage is TRBV18 and J usage is TRBJ2-1, with D perhaps matching TRBD2 (6 bases). V lost 3 bases, J lost 8 bases, and 23 bases lay in between. The CDR3 extends over 17 amino acids. The germline V gene has CDR1 KGHSH and CDR2 LQKENI. The CDR3 nucleotides are TGTGCCAGCTCACCCATGTCGGCGCTAGCTGGGGAGGATGAGCAGTTCTTC. Its translation is CASSPMSALAGEDEQFF.

This chain uses TRBV18 with TRBJ1-4; no clear D gene. V was shortened by 2 bases and J by 1 base, with 11 bases between the two germline ends. The CDR3 consists of 16 residues. Germline CDR1 KGHSH, CDR2 LQKENI. The CDR3 sequence is CASSPVAPGTNEKLFF. The CDR3 nucleotides are TGTGCCAGCTCACCAGTGGCGCCGGGAACTAATGAAAAACTGTTTTTT.

V and J are TRBV27 and TRBJ2-7; 7 positions agree with TRBD1. Losses at the gene ends were 4 bases for V and 6 bases for J; bases not matched to a gene: 12. This CDR3 comprises 15 residues. Germline assignment: CDR1 MNHEY and CDR2 SMNVEV (reference sequence). In DNA form, the CDR3 reads TGTGCCAGCAGTTCCACCGGACAGGTAGGCCTCGAGCAGTACTTC. Amino acids: CASSSTGQVGLEQYF.

V usage is TRBV3-1 (or the pseudogene TRBV3-2) and J usage is TRBJ1-3; tentative D call: TRBD1 (5 bases). Per germline, CDR1 LGHDT and CDR2 YNNKEL (reference sequence). This CDR3 has 16 residues. V was clipped by 0 bases and J by 0 bases, with 9 bases between them. This chain's CDR3 is CASSQDTGLSGNTIYF. The DNA of the CDR3 is TGTGCCAGCAGCCAAGACACAGGTCTCTCTGGAAACACCATATATTTT.

The V and J genes are TRBV18 and TRBJ2-1; tentatively, D is TRBD1 (7 bases). V was cut by 3 bases and J by 6 bases, with 18 bases left in between. Germline assignment: CDR1 KGHSH and CDR2 LQKENI. The CDR3 has 16 residues. The DNA for the CDR3 is TGTGCCAGCTCACCGACCGCGGTTCAGGGGGGCAATGAGCAGTTCTTC. This sequence encodes CASSPTAVQGGNEQFF.

The CDR3 DNA follows: TGTGCCAGCAGCTTGCCGACAGAGAGCACTGAAGCTTTCTTT. Protein product: CASSLPTESTEAFF. J is TRBJ1-1 and V is TRBV5-6; D perhaps matches TRBD1 (5 bases). The germline V and J ends were trimmed by 1 base and 4 bases, with 11 bases remaining between them. This CDR3 contains 14 residues. The germline gives CDR1 SGHDT, CDR2 YYEEEE.

CDR3 DNA: TGTGCCTGGAGTGTATCTTCTTCTCATACGCAGTATTTT. Translation gives CAWSVSSSHTQYF. The V and J genes are TRBV30 and TRBJ2-3; D remains ambiguous. Germline V gene data show CDR1 as GTSNPN and CDR2 as SVGIG (reference sequence). The CDR3 length is 13 residues. V shed 0 bases and J shed 7 bases, with 11 bases lying between them.

This rearrangement joins TRBV9 to TRBJ1-1; D is possibly TRBD1 (5 bases). The CDR3 is 14 amino acids. Germline loops: CDR1 SGDLS, CDR2 YYNGEE. Trimming shortened V by 0 bases and J by 4 bases, and 10 bases separated the two germline ends. The CDR3 DNA sequence: TGTGCCAGCAGCGTAGCTACGGGGGGCACTGAAGCTTTCTTT. Translating it yields CASSVATGGTEAFF.